This T cell receptor (beta chain) was obtained from a study of CD8+ T cells in alopecia areata listed by TCRdb under 2018. With respect to the entire study: The treated patients, all with moderate-to-severe alopecia areata, were enrolled in an open-label pilot trial of oral tofacitinib given at 5 to 10 mg twice daily. The SALT score, which quantifies the percentage of affected scalp surface area, was used to measure disease severity in treated patients. Amplification of TCRbeta CDR3 regions was done by immunoSEQ multiplex PCR using 35 Vbeta forward primers and 13 Jbeta reverse primers. The study used high-throughput TCRbeta sequencing to examine T cell clonal expansion in alopecia areata, in both the C3H/HeJ mouse model and human patients. Scalp clonality was compared among normal scalp (n=4), patchy alopecia areata scalp (n=8), and alopecia totalis/universalis scalp (n=8). Patients stayed on tofacitinib for 6 to 18 months and then had 6 months of follow-up off drug so that delayed response and recurrence could be assessed. In humans, TCRbeta sequencing was performed on scalp tissue and on sorted CD4+ and CD8+ peripheral blood T cells from healthy controls and from patients with patchy or totalis/universalis alopecia areata. RNA was obtained with the PAXgene miRNA kit for fixed scalp, the miRNeasy kit for PBMCs, and the RNeasy kit for mouse skin. Biopsies were taken from tofacitinib-treated patients at baseline and again at 4 and 24 weeks into treatment, and several of those patients also had a later scalp biopsy.

To note about this clone: The specificity of this receptor is unknown. No clone much larger than this one lies a single base away; base qualities are absent.

Libraries were built with the immunoSEQ multiplex PCR assay. RNA was extracted from all samples and reverse transcribed into cDNA, which served as template for TCR sequencing. SuperScript III was used for first-strand cDNA synthesis, primed with a 2:1 mix of oligo-dT and random hexamers. A synthetic immune receptor repertoire was used to measure amplification bias, and any remaining bias was corrected computationally. In the source study's methods: Raw reads were preprocessed to remove errors, and CDR3 was defined according to IMGT conventions as the region from the conserved cysteine to phenylalanine. Clonality was calculated as 1 minus Shannon entropy normalized by log2 of the number of productive unique TCRs. Scalp TCRbeta sequences were cross-referenced with sorted blood CD4 and CD8 repertoires so that the CD4 or CD8 identity of scalp clones could be inferred. The immuneACCESS repertoire file appears here via TCRdb, limited to in-frame rearrangements. These files lack a portion of the clones; in checked studies, under half of the deficit traces to unresolved V genes, and the cause of the others is not known. V, J and clone size are those of that table, while D and trimming were read from the DNA. A total of roughly 180,000 clones appear in this sample, 45% to 60% of them only once. The ten largest clones take up roughly a tenth of the sample.

Summary of the overall study and its limitations: Because the treated cohort was small and had only one nonresponder, larger studies are needed to examine links between baseline CD8+ expansion and response. Unlike mouse skin, which is dominated by gammadelta T cells, normal human skin has resident alphabeta T cells that are also sequenced, and this complicates analysis of the scalp TCR repertoire. Many expanded lesional clones persisted in scalp and blood during tofacitinib treatment, which may partly explain relapse after stopping treatment. Compared with normal scalp, lesional scalp had higher clonality and more expanded CD8+ clones, particularly in alopecia totalis/universalis, a pattern that suggests antigenic drive. TCR sequences shared between patients were less clear than in mice, possibly partly because of HLA diversity in the patient population. Tofacitinib significantly decreased scalp clonality and the number of expanded CD8+ clones among the top 100 scalp clones.

Taken from the germline V gene (reference sequence), the CDR1 and CDR2 loops are SGHNT and YYREEE. After removal of 1 base from V and 4 bases from J, the junction retains 5 bases not matched to a gene. The cysteine opens and the phenylalanine closes a CDR3 of 16 amino acids. Left in the record is the CDR3 DNA by itself, 48 bases read in frame from the first base. In the paper's terms, the treatment or condition label means: oral pan-JAK inhibitor, 5-10 mg twice daily. Lesional scalp punch biopsies and peripheral blood were obtained from alopecia areata patients. PBMCs were isolated by density centrifugation and stained for CD3, CD4 and CD8, after which CD4+ and CD8+ T cells were sorted on a FACSAria.

This clonotype originated in a human donor with alopecia areata. This sequence uses TRBV5-4 and TRBJ2-3; 11 central bases correspond to TRBD2. The sequencing here drew on CD8+ T cells sorted from blood, taken around week 53, from a patient treated with tofacitinib. The nucleotides read TGTGCCAGCAGCTTGAAGACTAGCGGGGCGGCAGATACGCAGTATTTT. This yields the protein CASSLKTSGAADTQYF.